This T cell receptor (beta chain) was profiled in a study of CD8+CD57+ T cells in acquired aplastic anemia. Study details: The sorted CD4+ and CD8+ cells yielded an average around 3.2 ug of DNA. Healthy donors had, on average, approximately 9.9 million reads for their CD4+ cells. General study results and limits: Over 25 shared CD8+ CDR3s appeared highly expressed within patients' immunodominant clones. No significant difference in CD8+ Simpson's diversity was found between patients and controls.

To note about this clonotype: Its specificity is not known.

Investigators profiled TCR beta VDJ and CDR3 from genomic DNA template. One entry per CDR3 protein, called by TCRdb with MiXCR from the reads. The sample carries about 190,000 distinct CDR3 sequences, around 59% recorded once. The CDR3 sequence is 13 residues long. Germline values: CDR1 LNHDA, CDR2 SQIVND (reference sequence). Trimming stripped 3 bases from V and 2 bases from J, with 7 bases between. This chain joins TRBV19 and TRBJ1-1; D is undetermined. The sequenced sample consisted of sorted CD4+, CD8+, or CD8+CD57+ T cells (not recorded which) from PBMCs. The sequence derives from a human donor in good health, serving as a control. The CDR3 DNA is TGTGCCAGTAGTATGGGAAGCAACACTGAAGCTTTCTTT. Encoded protein: CASSMGSNTEAFF.